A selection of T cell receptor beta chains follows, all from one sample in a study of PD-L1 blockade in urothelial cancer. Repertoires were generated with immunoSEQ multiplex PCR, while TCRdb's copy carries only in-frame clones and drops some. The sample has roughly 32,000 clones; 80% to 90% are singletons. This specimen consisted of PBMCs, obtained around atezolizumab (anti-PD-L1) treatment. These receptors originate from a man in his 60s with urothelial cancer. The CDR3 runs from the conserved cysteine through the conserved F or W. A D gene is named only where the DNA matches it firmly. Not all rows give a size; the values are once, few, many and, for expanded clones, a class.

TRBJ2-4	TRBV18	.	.	TGTGCCAGCTCACCACCCGAGGCCAAAAACATTCAGTACTTC	CASSPPEAKNIQYF
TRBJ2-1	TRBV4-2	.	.	TGTGCCAGCAGCCAAGCAGGCAGGGGATCCTACAATGAGCAGTTCTTC	CASSQAGRGSYNEQFF
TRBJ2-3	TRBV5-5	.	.	TGTGCCAGCAGCTTCGGGACACCGGACCCCACAGATACGCAGTATTTT	CASSFGTPDPTDTQYF
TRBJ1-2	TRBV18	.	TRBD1	TGTGCCAGCTCACCACCGTGGACAGGGTTCAGTGGCTACACCTTC	CASSPPWTGFSGYTF
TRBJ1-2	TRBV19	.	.	TGTGCCAGTAAAGGACAATCAAACTATGGCTACACCTTC	CASKGQSNYGYTF
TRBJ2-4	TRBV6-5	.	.	TGTGCCAGCAGCTCGCCCGGGGTAGCCAAAAACATTCAGTACTTC	CASSSPGVAKNIQYF
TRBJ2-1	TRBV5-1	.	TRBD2	TGCGCCAGCAGCGCAGAGACTAGCGGGAGATACAATGAGCAGTTCTTC	CASSAETSGRYNEQFF
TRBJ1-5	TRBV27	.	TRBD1	TGTGCCAGCAGTTCCGGACAGGGCATCAATCAGCCCCAGCATTTT	CASSSGQGINQPQHF
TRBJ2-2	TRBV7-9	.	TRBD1	TGTGCCAGCAGCCGCCTCCGGGACAGGGCTAACACCGGGGAGCTGTTTTTT	CASSRLRDRANTGELFF
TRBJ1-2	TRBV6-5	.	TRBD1	TGTGCCAGCACCTCAGGACAGGTGAACTATGGCTACACCTTC	CASTSGQVNYGYTF
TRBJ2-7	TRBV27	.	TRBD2	TGTGCCAGCACCTCAAACGGGAGGGCCTACGAGCAGTACTTC	CASTSNGRAYEQYF
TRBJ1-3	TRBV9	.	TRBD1	TGTGCCAGCAGCGTACTTCAAGACAGGGGACTTGCAGCCATATATTTT	CASSVLQDRGLAAIYF
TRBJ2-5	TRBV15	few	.	TGTGCCACCAGCAAGAGGAGGGAGTACCAAGAGACCCAGTACTTC	CATSKRREYQETQYF
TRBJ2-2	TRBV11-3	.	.	TGTGCCAGCAGCGTCCACTCTGCTGGGGAGCTGTTTTTT	CASSVHSAGELFF
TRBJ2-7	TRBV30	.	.	TGTGCCTGGAAAAGTGAACTGAGCGACGAGCAGTACTTC	CAWKSELSDEQYF
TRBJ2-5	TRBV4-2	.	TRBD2	TGTGCCAGCAGCCAAGATCTCAACGTAGCGGGGGCATTCGAAGAGACCCAGTACTTC	CASSQDLNVAGAFEETQYF
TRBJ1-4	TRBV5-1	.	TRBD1	TGCGCCAGCAGCTTCTGGGGACAGGGGATAGCTAATGAAAAACTGTTTTTT	CASSFWGQGIANEKLFF
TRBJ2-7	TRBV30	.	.	TGTGCCTGGAGTGGGACAGTCAGGCGCTACGAGCAGTACTTC	CAWSGTVRRYEQYF
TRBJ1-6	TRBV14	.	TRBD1	TGTGCCAGCAGCCAAACCCACTGGGACAGGGCTAATTCACCCCTCCACTTT	CASSQTHWDRANSPLHF
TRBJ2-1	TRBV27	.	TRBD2	TGTGCCAGCAGTCGACTAGCGGGGGGCCAGGATGAGCAGTTCTTC	CASSRLAGGQDEQFF
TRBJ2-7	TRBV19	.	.	TGTGCCAGTAAGAGTACGATAAACGCCTACGAGCAGTACTTC	CASKSTINAYEQYF
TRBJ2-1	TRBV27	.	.	TGTGCCAGCAGTTTATCGGCCGCCGATGAGCAGTTCTTC	CASSLSAADEQFF
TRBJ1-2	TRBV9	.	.	TGTGCCAGCAGCGTAGGTGACTATGAATATGGCTACACCTTC	CASSVGDYEYGYTF
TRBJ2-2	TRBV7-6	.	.	TGTGCCAGCAGCCCCCCCGGTTTCGGGGAGCTGTTTTTT	CASSPPGFGELFF
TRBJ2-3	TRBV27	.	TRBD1	TGTGCCAGCAGACCTCGGACAGGGATCACAGATACGCAGTATTTT	CASRPRTGITDTQYF
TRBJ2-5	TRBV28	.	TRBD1	TGTGCCAGCAGTCCGGCCAGGGGGCCCGGTGAGACCCAGTACTTC	CASSPARGPGETQYF
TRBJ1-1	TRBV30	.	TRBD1	TGTGCCTGGACAGGGGGCACCGGGAACACTGAAGCTTTCTTT	CAWTGGTGNTEAFF
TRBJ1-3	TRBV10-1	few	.	TGCGCCAGTATGGACAGTACTGGAAACACCATATATTTT	CASMDSTGNTIYF
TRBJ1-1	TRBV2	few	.	TGTGCCAGCAGGGAGCCAGGGAGGCACACTGAAGCTTTCTTT	CASREPGRHTEAFF
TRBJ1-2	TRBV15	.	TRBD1	TGTGCCACCAGCCAGGGAACAGGGGCCGGCTACACCTTC	CATSQGTGAGYTF
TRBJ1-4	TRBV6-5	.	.	TGTGCCAGCAGTTCCCCAGGCCCACGGGGAAAACTGTTTTTT	CASSSPGPRGKLFF
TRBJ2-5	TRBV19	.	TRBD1	TGTGCCACCAAACCTCGACAGGGACCCCAAGAGACCCAGTACTTC	CATKPRQGPQETQYF
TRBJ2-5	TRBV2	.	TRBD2	TGTGCCAGCAGGGTAGCGGGGGAGACCCAGTACTTC	CASRVAGETQYF
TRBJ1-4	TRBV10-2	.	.	TGCGCCAGCAGTGAGCGCAGGGGAAGCACTAATGAAAAACTGTTTTTT	CASSERRGSTNEKLFF
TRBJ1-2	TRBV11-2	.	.	TGTGCCAGCAGCCTGGAGGCCTACTATGGCTACACCTTC	CASSLEAYYGYTF
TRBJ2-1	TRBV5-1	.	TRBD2	TGCGCCAGCAGCCCCGGCGGGGGAGGGGCGGGGGTCTCCTACAATGAGCAGTTCTTC	CASSPGGGGAGVSYNEQFF
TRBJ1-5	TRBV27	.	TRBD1	TGTGCCAGCAGGGAAACAGGGGCGTATCAGCCCCAGCATTTT	CASRETGAYQPQHF
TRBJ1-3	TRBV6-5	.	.	TGTGCCAGCAGACAGCGGACGGCTGGAAACACCATATATTTT	CASRQRTAGNTIYF
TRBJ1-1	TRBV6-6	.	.	TGTGCCAGCAGCCCTCAGGGGAACACTGAAGCTTTCTTT	CASSPQGNTEAFF
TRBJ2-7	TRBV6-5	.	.	TGTGCCAGCAGTTCACTTTACGAGCAGTACTTC	CASSSLYEQYF
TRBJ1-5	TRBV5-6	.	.	TGTGCCAGCAGCTTGGGTTTCAACAATCAGCCCCAGCATTTT	CASSLGFNNQPQHF
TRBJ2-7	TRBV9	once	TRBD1	TGTGCCAGCAGCAAAACGACAGGGTCTCTCTACGAGCAGTACTTC	CASSKTTGSLYEQYF
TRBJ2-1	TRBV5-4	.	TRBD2	TGTGCCAGCAGCTTGTCCCTAGCGGGGGGTGGGGAGCAGTTCTTC	CASSLSLAGGGEQFF
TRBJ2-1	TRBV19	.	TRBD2	TGTGCCAGTAGTATAGGGGGAGGGTTCGATGAGCAGTTCTTC	CASSIGGGFDEQFF
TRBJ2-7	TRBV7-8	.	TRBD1	TGTGCCAGCAGCTTAAAGGGGGCAGGGGAGCAGTACTTC	CASSLKGAGEQYF
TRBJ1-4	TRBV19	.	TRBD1	TGTGCCAGCCGACAGGGGAGGGTAATTGAAAAACTGTTTTTT	CASRQGRVIEKLFF
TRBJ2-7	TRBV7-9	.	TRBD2	TGTGCCAGCACGGGGGGGCCCAGCGAGCAGTACTTC	CASTGGPSEQYF
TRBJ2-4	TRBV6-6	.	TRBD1	TGTGCCAGTGGGACAGGCGATATAGCCAAAAACATTCAGTACTTC	CASGTGDIAKNIQYF
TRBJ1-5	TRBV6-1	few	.	TGTGCCAGCAGTGAATCTGGGGGCAGGCAGCCCCAGCATTTT	CASSESGGRQPQHF
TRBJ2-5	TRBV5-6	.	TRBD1	TGTGCCAGCAGCTTGGACACAGGGGGCAGGGAGACCCAGTACTTC	CASSLDTGGRETQYF
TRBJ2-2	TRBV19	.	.	TGTGCCACGAAGGGGCCGATCACCGGGGAGCTGTTTTTT	CATKGPITGELFF
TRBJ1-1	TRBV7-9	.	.	TGTGCCAGCAGCTTGTTTTTGGGCCCTCCGAACACTGAAGCTTTCTTT	CASSLFLGPPNTEAFF
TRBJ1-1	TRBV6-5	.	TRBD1	TGTGCCAGCAGGAGGACAGGGTCACTATACACTGAAGCTTTCTTT	CASRRTGSLYTEAFF
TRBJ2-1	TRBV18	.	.	TGTGCCAGCTCACCATCCCCCCTCTCCAACGGCAATGAGCAGTTCTTC	CASSPSPLSNGNEQFF
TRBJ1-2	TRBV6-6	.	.	TGTGCCAGCAGCCCGTCCACAGGGACTAACTATGGCTACACCTTC	CASSPSTGTNYGYTF
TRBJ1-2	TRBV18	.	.	TGTGCCAGCTCACTAGAGACAGGAGCTCTCTATGGCTACACCTTC	CASSLETGALYGYTF
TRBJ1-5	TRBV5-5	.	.	TGTGCCAGCAGCTTGAGGTCCCAGGGCGGACAGCCCCAGCATTTT	CASSLRSQGGQPQHF